Presented here are 23 T cell receptor beta chains from one specimen sequenced in a study of T-cell reconstitution after alpha-beta-depleted transplantation in children. Preparation of the TCRbeta library was carried out with unique molecular identifiers. Each CDR3 protein gets one entry after TCRdb re-called the PCR reads with MiXCR. The sample lists around 700,000 distinct CDR3 sequences; 13% were seen once. The source was PBMCs, collected before TCRalphabeta/CD19-depleted stem cell transplant. Receptors were obtained from a girl aged 2 to 10 with congenital amegakaryocytic thrombocytopenia, due to receive a stem cell transplant.

The genes are TRBV30 and TRBJ1-5; D may be TRBD1 (6 bases). This CDR3 is built from 13 residues. In germline, CDR1 is GTSNPN, CDR2 SVGIG (reference sequence). Deletions cut 4 bases from V and 4 bases from J, with 11 bases between. CDR3 sequence reads: CAWNTQGNQPQHF. The CDR3 nucleotides are TGTGCCTGGAATACTCAGGGGAATCAGCCCCAGCATTTT.

The table lists this clonotype with a few counts. CDR3 DNA sequence: TGTGCCAGCAGCTATGGGACATCCGATGCCTACGAGCAGTACTTC. This encodes CASSYGTSDAYEQYF. The genes are TRBV7-6 and TRBJ2-7; maybe TRBD1 (6 bases). The CDR3 consists of 15 residues. Germline-derived CDR1 and CDR2 are SGHVS and FNYEAQ. Between the trimmed V and J ends, which lost 4 bases and 2 bases, there was a span of 15 bases. Based on the CDR3 plus reference TRBV7-6 and TRBJ2-7, the full variable domain is GAGVSQSPRYKVTKRGQDVALRCDPISGHVSLYWYRQALGQGPEFLTYFNYEAQQDKSGLPNDRFSAERPEGSISTLTIQRTEQRDSAMYRCASSYGTSDAYEQYFGPGTRLTVT.

The rearrangement uses TRBV11-2 and TRBJ2-7, with 8 positions matching TRBD1. The CDR3 totals 15 residues. V was pared by 3 bases and J by 5 bases, with 9 bases of the junction left unmatched. CDR1 SGHAT and CDR2 FQNNGV come from the germline V gene. CDR3 loop: CASSLTGTGPDEQYF. As DNA, the CDR3 is TGTGCCAGCAGCTTGACCGGGACAGGACCCGACGAGCAGTACTTC.

CDR3 DNA sequence: TGTGCCAGCAGCCCCCTCCCGGGACTAGCGGGAGATGAGCAGTTCTTC. This gives the protein CASSPLPGLAGDEQFF. The rearrangement uses TRBV7-9 and TRBJ2-1, with 14 bases fitting TRBD2. Germline loops: CDR1 SEHNR, CDR2 FQNEAQ (reference sequence). This CDR3 region has 16 residues. With V trimmed by 5 bases and J by 8 bases, 8 bases remained unmatched.

This clonotype was recorded a few times. This chain connects TRBV20-1 to TRBJ2-1, with D possibly matching TRBD1 (6 bases). Germline CDR1 reads DFQATT; CDR2 reads SNEGSKA (reference sequence). The germline V and J ends were trimmed by 3 bases and 7 bases, with 19 bases remaining between them. This CDR3 has 15 amino acids. This CDR3 is CSASRKLGARNEQFF. CDR3 in DNA: TGCAGTGCTAGTAGGAAGTTGGGGGCTCGGAATGAGCAGTTCTTC.

This clonotype was recorded a few times. The J gene is TRBJ1-2, the V gene TRBV5-1; TRBD1 matches 8 bases. The trim removed 3 bases at V and 5 bases at J, leaving 6 bases unmatched. CDR1 is SGHRS and CDR2 is YFSETQ in the germline V gene. The CDR3 runs to 14 residues. In DNA, the CDR3 is TGCGCCAGCAGCTCCGGACAGGGTCCGTATGGCTACACCTTC. Translating gives CASSSGQGPYGYTF.

This clonotype was counted ten times or more. The gene calls are TRBV5-1 and TRBJ1-4; D not resolved. Looked up from germline, CDR1 is SGHRS and CDR2 is YFSETQ. The CDR3 spans 17 residues. The ends were cut back, 0 bases at V and 0 bases at J, with 12 bases in the middle. The CDR3 spells CASSLAGGIATNEKLFF. CDR3 coding DNA: TGCGCCAGCAGCTTGGCCGGCGGGATTGCAACTAATGAAAAACTGTTTTTT.

This clonotype was counted a few times. V usage is TRBV5-1 and J usage is TRBJ2-2; either TRBD1 or TRBD2 may fit D (5 bases each). Germline V CDR1 and CDR2: SGHRS, YFSETQ. The CDR3 has 14 amino acids. The germline V and J ends were trimmed by 4 bases and 6 bases, with 13 bases remaining between them. The CDR3 DNA follows: TGCGCCAGCAGCCCTGGGACGGGACCCGGGGAGCTGTTTTTT. Translation: CASSPGTGPGELFF. Drawing the rest from reference TRBV5-1 and TRBJ2-2, the complete variable domain is KAGVTQTPRYLIKTRGQQVTLSCSPISGHRSVSWYQQTPGQGLQFLFEYFSETQRNKGNFPGRFSGRQFSNSRSEMNVSTLELGDSALYLCASSPGTGPGELFFGEGSRLTVL.

V is TRBV25-1 and J is TRBJ2-7, with D uncertain. V was pared by 3 bases and J by 9 bases, with 9 bases between. CDR1 is MGHDK, CDR2 SYGVNS, per germline. This CDR3 spans 11 amino acids. The CDR3 here is CASSEDGRQYF. The CDR3 DNA is TGTGCCAGCAGTGAGGACGGAAGGCAGTACTTC.

This clonotype was recorded a few times. The rearrangement links TRBV12-3 or TRBV12-4 to TRBJ2-3; D tentatively reads TRBD1 or TRBD2 (5 bases each). Trimming stripped 3 bases from V and 2 bases from J, with 12 bases between. CDR3 length equals 15 residues. CDR3 bases: TGTGCCAGCAGTTTTGGGGGAGTGATCACAGATACGCAGTATTTT. Translating it yields CASSFGGVITDTQYF.

This clonotype was seen at least ten times. V is TRBV27 and J is TRBJ1-6; D remains unclear. With 2 bases removed from V and 0 bases from J, the gap between germline ends came to 2 bases. Looked up from germline, CDR1 is MNHEY and CDR2 is SMNVEV (reference sequence). The CDR3 covers 14 residues. The CDR3 here is CASSLGSYNSPLHF. In nucleotides, the CDR3 is TGTGCCAGCAGTTTAGGCTCCTATAATTCACCCCTCCACTTT.

This clonotype was picked up a small number of times. The V call is TRBV20-1, the J call TRBJ1-1; 7 bases fit TRBD1. The J segment lost 2 bases and the V segment lost 4 bases, leaving 10 bases of the junction unmatched. The CDR3 consists of 15 residues. Germline CDR1 reads DFQATT; CDR2 reads SNEGSKA (reference sequence). This chain's CDR3 is CSATLPGTANTEAFF. The CDR3 DNA sequence: TGCAGTGCTACCCTTCCCGGGACAGCCAACACTGAAGCTTTCTTT.

This clonotype was seen only a few times. The rearrangement joins TRBV7-9 to TRBJ2-1; 9 nucleotides agree with TRBD2. The CDR3 is 15 amino acids. The J segment lost 9 bases and the V segment lost 6 bases, leaving 12 bases of the junction unmatched. Germline V gene lookup returns CDR1 SEHNR and CDR2 FQNEAQ (reference sequence). Here the CDR3 DNA reads TGTGCCAGCAGATCCCTAGCGGGAAGGAAGGGTGAGCAGTTCTTC. Translation: CASRSLAGRKGEQFF.

This clonotype was recorded a few times. The chain has TRBV7-9 and TRBJ2-3, with 9 bases fitting TRBD2. The CDR3 is made up of 17 amino acids. J gave up 1 base and V 5 bases, and 10 bases lay outside the gene matches. CDR1 is SEHNR and CDR2 is FQNEAQ in the germline V gene (reference sequence). The CDR3 here is CASSPPGGRDRTDTQYF. The CDR3, as DNA: TGTGCCAGCAGCCCCCCGGGCGGGAGGGATCGCACAGATACGCAGTATTTT. Looking up the rest from reference TRBV7-9 and TRBJ2-3 gives the full variable domain: DTGVSQNPRHKITKRGQNVTFRCDPISEHNRLYWYRQTLGQGPEFLTYFQNEAQLEKSRLLSDRFSAERPKGSFSTLEIQRTEQGDSAMYLCASSPPGGRDRTDTQYFGPGTRLTVL.

This clonotype was counted many times. The V gene is TRBV11-2, the J gene TRBJ2-7; perhaps TRBD1 as D (6 bases). Trimming left V 5 bases short and J 6 bases short, with 14 bases between. The germline V gene has CDR1 SGHAT and CDR2 FQNNGV. This CDR3 has 13 amino acids. The CDR3 DNA is TGTGCCAGCAGCACCGGGACACTCCTCGAGCAGTACTTC. Translating gives CASSTGTLLEQYF.

The rearrangement links TRBV4-1 to TRBJ2-5; maybe TRBD2 (5 bases). This CDR3 comprises 15 residues. CDR1 MGHRA and CDR2 YSYEKL come from the germline V gene. Trimming took off 2 bases at V and 3 bases at J, with 13 bases between the two ends. This CDR3 reads CASSQLGLAKETQYF. CDR3 nucleotide sequence: TGCGCCAGCAGCCAACTAGGACTCGCCAAAGAGACCCAGTACTTC.

This clonotype was seen ten or more times. The chain carries TRBV12-3 or TRBV12-4 and TRBJ1-2; D is unresolved. Trimming stripped 2 bases from V and 3 bases from J, with 13 bases between. The CDR3 runs to 15 residues. This CDR3 is CASSLSSGRDYGYTF. The CDR3 nucleotides are TGTGCCAGCAGTTTATCATCCGGTAGGGACTATGGCTACACCTTC.

This clonotype was observed at least ten times. The J gene is TRBJ1-5, the V gene TRBV9; D call uncertain. CDR3 length equals 15 residues. The V end lost 0 bases, the J end lost 3 bases, and 10 bases lay between the germline ends. Germline CDR1 is SGDLS and CDR2 is YYNGEE. CDR3 in DNA: TGTGCCAGCAGCGTAGGACCGATAAACAATCAGCCCCAGCATTTT. Amino acids: CASSVGPINNQPQHF.

CDR3 DNA sequence: TGTGCCAGCAGTTTCCTGGCAGGGGGACCCGTTAATGGCTACACCTTC. Amino acid sequence: CASSFLAGGPVNGYTF. The rearrangement joins TRBV28 to TRBJ1-2; 7 bases agree with TRBD1. This CDR3 comprises 16 residues. With V trimmed by 3 bases and J by 6 bases, 13 bases remained unmatched. Germline values: CDR1 MDHEN, CDR2 SYDVKM.

In this sample, this clonotype turned up many times. The rearrangement links TRBV20-1 to TRBJ2-3; possible D gene TRBD2, 6 bases. The germline V gene encodes CDR1 DFQATT and CDR2 SNEGSKA (reference sequence). The CDR3 runs to 13 residues. Trimming removed 6 bases from V and 5 bases from J, with 15 bases in between. DNA for the CDR3: TGCAGTGCGGAGGAGTCGGGAGAAGATACGCAGTATTTT. It translates to CSAEESGEDTQYF.

A few counts support this clonotype. The chain couples TRBV20-1 to TRBJ1-1; 10 nucleotides align to TRBD1. In germline, CDR1 is DFQATT, CDR2 SNEGSKA (reference sequence). CDR3 length: 18 residues. V shed 5 bases and J 0 bases; nucleotides not matched to a gene: 15. The CDR3, as DNA: TGCAGTGCTGTGGGGCCGACCGGGACAGGGGACATGAACACTGAAGCTTTCTTT. This gives the protein CSAVGPTGTGDMNTEAFF.

This clonotype was seen ten or more times. The chain carries TRBV20-1 and TRBJ2-1; 7 bases match TRBD2. The junction had 8 bases not matched to a gene; V was cut back by 6 bases and J by 0 bases. CDR1 is DFQATT and CDR2 is SNEGSKA in the germline V gene (reference sequence). The CDR3 has 15 amino acids. The CDR3 coding sequence is TGCAGTGCGGGGGGGGGATGGAGCTCCTACAATGAGCAGTTCTTC. The encoded protein is CSAGGGWSSYNEQFF.

This clonotype occurred many times. The gene calls are TRBV30 and TRBJ1-4; 12 nucleotides match TRBD1. The CDR3 length is 16 residues. The V and J ends lost 6 bases and 8 bases, in that order; junction bases with no gene match: 13. CDR1 is GTSNPN, CDR2 SVGIG, per germline (reference sequence). This CDR3 reads CACVPGQGAGDEKLFF. In DNA, the CDR3 is TGTGCCTGCGTCCCGGGACAGGGGGCGGGAGACGAAAAACTGTTTTTT.